This is a list of T cell receptor beta chains from one sample in a study of T cell changes during pregnancy in multiple sclerosis. Produced via immunoSEQ multiplex PCR; TCRdb's table is partial and in-frame only. The sample lists tens of thousands of clones; 75% to 95% were seen once. Sequenced material: peripheral blood, taken in the second trimester of pregnancy. All receptors derive from a female donor with multiple sclerosis, enrolled in a pregnancy study. Each CDR3 is given with its conserved first and last residue. The D gene is left open where the match is weak. Clone size is stated in some rows and not others, as once, few, many or a class when expanded.

TRBV9	TRBJ1-5	.	TRBD1	CASSEGQGLGQPQHF	TGTGCCAGCAGCGAGGGACAGGGACTAGGTCAGCCCCAGCATTTT
TRBV2	TRBJ2-6	.	.	CASRQAGANVLTF	TGTGCCAGCAGGCAGGCTGGGGCCAACGTCCTGACTTTC
TRBV29-1	TRBJ1-1	.	.	CSSKEVTEAFF	TGCAGTTCCAAGGAGGTCACTGAAGCTTTCTTT
TRBV19	TRBJ1-5	.	TRBD1	CASRIDRGPQHF	TGTGCCAGTAGGATAGACAGGGGGCCCCAGCATTTT
TRBV6-1	TRBJ2-2	.	TRBD1	CASASGQGNTGELFF	TGTGCCAGCGCCTCAGGACAGGGGAACACCGGGGAGCTGTTTTTT
TRBV19	TRBJ1-5	.	TRBD1	CASKITGGESNQPQHF	TGTGCCAGTAAGATAACAGGGGGAGAAAGCAATCAGCCCCAGCATTTT
TRBV5-4	TRBJ1-3	.	TRBD1	CASSLQGRGNTIYF	TGTGCCAGCAGCTTACAGGGGAGGGGAAACACCATATATTTT
TRBV19	TRBJ2-3	.	.	CASGNPSTDTQYF	TGTGCCAGTGGCAACCCTAGCACAGATACGCAGTATTTT
TRBV4-3	TRBJ1-6	.	.	CASSQVAGSSSYNSPLHF	TGCGCCAGCAGCCAAGTAGCTGGCAGTAGCTCCTATAATTCACCCCTCCACTTT
TRBV7-3	TRBJ2-5	.	TRBD2	CASSLSGGPPGETQYF	TGTGCCAGCAGCCTAAGCGGGGGACCTCCCGGAGAGACCCAGTACTTC
TRBV9	TRBJ2-7	once	.	CASSPRGGSSYEQYF	TGTGCCAGCAGCCCCCGAGGGGGAAGCTCCTACGAGCAGTACTTC
TRBV4-3	TRBJ2-2	many	TRBD2	CASSQDPSGGAGELFF	TGCGCCAGCAGCCAAGACCCTAGCGGGGGGGCCGGGGAGCTGTTTTTT
TRBV11-3	TRBJ2-3	.	TRBD1	CASSSTGGIADTQYF	TGTGCCAGCAGCTCCACAGGGGGAATCGCAGATACGCAGTATTTT
TRBV7-3	TRBJ2-1	.	TRBD2	CASSPRLAESYNEQFF	TGTGCCAGCAGCCCCCGACTAGCGGAATCCTACAATGAGCAGTTCTTC
TRBV6-5	TRBJ2-3	.	.	CASRSYTDTQYF	TGTGCCAGCAGATCCTACACAGATACGCAGTATTTT
TRBV7-2	TRBJ2-7	.	.	CASSSIGGGGSGYEQYF	TGTGCCAGCAGCTCCATAGGGGGAGGGGGGAGCGGGTACGAGCAGTACTTC
TRBV19	TRBJ1-6	.	TRBD1	CASTGTGESPLHF	TGTGCCAGTACGGGCACAGGGGAATCACCCCTCCACTTT
TRBV5-4	TRBJ1-1	.	.	CASIKEASDTEAFF	TGTGCCAGCATTAAGGAGGCGTCCGACACTGAAGCTTTCTTT
TRBV6-6	TRBJ2-1	.	TRBD2	CASSYSAGGYNEQFF	TGTGCCAGCAGTTATTCGGCGGGGGGCTACAATGAGCAGTTCTTC
TRBV30	TRBJ1-2	.	.	CAWIRAGLYGYTF	TGTGCCTGGATTCGGGCAGGGCTCTATGGCTACACCTTC
TRBV7-9	TRBJ1-1	.	TRBD1	CASSTKGQGNTEAFF	TGTGCCAGCAGCACCAAAGGACAGGGGAACACTGAAGCTTTCTTT
TRBV4-3	TRBJ1-5	.	.	CASSQDGYQPQHF	TGCGCCAGCAGCCAAGACGGTTATCAGCCCCAGCATTTT
TRBV4-1	TRBJ2-7	.	TRBD1	CASSLSWTGLLTEQYF	TGCGCCAGCAGTTTGTCGTGGACAGGGCTTCTCACCGAGCAGTACTTC
TRBV19	TRBJ2-3	.	TRBD1	CASNIQPGQVSPDTQYF	TGTGCCAGTAACATCCAGCCGGGACAGGTGTCTCCAGATACGCAGTATTTT
TRBV4-3	TRBJ1-5	once	.	CASSQDGGRDQPQHF	TGCGCCAGCAGCCAAGATGGCGGGAGAGATCAGCCCCAGCATTTT
TRBV11-2	TRBJ2-3	.	TRBD1	CASSTNLDRGPGDTQYF	TGTGCCAGCAGCACGAACCTCGACAGGGGGCCTGGAGATACGCAGTATTTT
TRBV29-1	TRBJ1-2	.	.	CSVQGVVYGYTF	TGCAGCGTGCAAGGGGTTGTCTATGGCTACACCTTC
TRBV11-2	TRBJ1-3	once	.	CASSLDQRGRNTIYF	TGTGCCAGCAGCTTAGATCAAAGGGGTCGGAACACCATATATTTT
TRBV5-6	TRBJ2-7	.	.	CASSLPGRGEQYF	TGTGCCAGCAGCTTGCCCGGTAGAGGCGAGCAGTACTTC
TRBV4-2	TRBJ1-1	few	.	CASSSYLVAEAFF	TGTGCCAGCAGCTCGTACTTGGTAGCTGAAGCTTTCTTT
TRBV30	TRBJ1-5	.	.	CAWSVFSWAVPNQPQHF	TGTGCCTGGAGTGTATTTTCTTGGGCAGTTCCCAATCAGCCCCAGCATTTT
TRBV7-2	TRBJ1-2	once	TRBD1	CASSFDRGWHGYTF	TGTGCCAGCAGCTTCGACAGGGGATGGCATGGCTACACCTTC
TRBV5-1	TRBJ2-5	.	.	CASDRPMAGRETQYF	TGCGCCAGCGACCGACCAATGGCAGGGCGAGAGACCCAGTACTTC
TRBV6-6	TRBJ2-2	.	.	CASSQTGGELFF	TGTGCCAGCAGCCAAACCGGGGGGGAGCTGTTTTTT
TRBV6-5	TRBJ1-1	.	.	CASSWAPGTNTEAFF	TGTGCCAGCAGTTGGGCGCCAGGGACTAACACTGAAGCTTTCTTT
TRBV27	TRBJ2-7	once	.	CASSLSAGYEQYF	TGTGCCAGCAGTTTATCGGCGGGCTACGAGCAGTACTTC
TRBV7-2	TRBJ2-4	.	.	CASSLAAAKNIQYF	TGTGCCAGCAGCTTAGCGGCAGCCAAAAACATTCAGTACTTC
TRBV19	TRBJ1-5	.	.	CASSMSTGWSNQPQHF	TGTGCCAGTAGTATGTCGACAGGCTGGAGCAATCAGCCCCAGCATTTT
TRBV10-2	TRBJ2-3	.	.	CASSKGGGLRDTQYF	TGCGCCAGCTCTAAGGGAGGGGGGCTTCGCGATACGCAGTATTTT
TRBV5-8	TRBJ2-2	.	.	CASSFGSANTGELFF	TGTGCCAGCAGCTTCGGAAGCGCGAACACCGGGGAGCTGTTTTTT
TRBV5-5	TRBJ1-5	.	.	CASSLQGGVSNQPQHF	TGTGCCAGCAGCTTGCAGGGTGGGGTTAGCAATCAGCCCCAGCATTTT
TRBV7-9	TRBJ1-1	.	.	CASSFEAVDKAFF	TGTGCCAGCAGCTTTGAGGCGGTGGACAAAGCTTTCTTT
TRBV7-9	TRBJ2-1	.	TRBD2	CASSSLLAGYNEQFF	TGTGCCAGCAGTTCTCTACTAGCGGGGTACAATGAGCAGTTCTTC
TRBV19	TRBJ1-6	.	.	CASSVQGSSYNSPLHF	TGTGCCAGTAGTGTGCAGGGAAGCTCCTATAATTCACCCCTCCACTTT
TRBV7-2	TRBJ1-2	.	.	CASSLGKQGQYGYTF	TGTGCCAGCAGCTTAGGGAAACAGGGCCAGTATGGCTACACCTTC
TRBV29-1	TRBJ1-1	.	.	CSVDRGGTEAFF	TGCAGCGTAGATAGGGGAGGCACTGAAGCTTTCTTT
TRBV30	TRBJ2-7	.	TRBD1	CAWSGTGGYEQYF	TGTGCCTGGAGTGGGACAGGGGGCTACGAGCAGTACTTC
TRBV5-4	TRBJ2-1	.	TRBD1	CASSQSPGQGGNEQFF	TGCGCCAGCAGCCAATCTCCGGGACAGGGGGGCAATGAGCAGTTCTTC